Shown below are 18 T cell receptor beta chains from a single sample sequenced in a study of identical twins. TCRdb reprocessed the 5' RACE reads with MiXCR, giving one entry per CDR3 protein. The sample has roughly 250,000 distinct CDR3 sequences, roughly 13% seen once. The sample comprised memory (CD45RO+) T cells sorted from blood. The receptor set was obtained from a woman aged 18-29 years in good health.

This clonotype was detected a few times. One end of the junction is discordant with germline, which a read error may explain. V and J are TRBV7-7 and TRBJ2-5; D may match TRBD1 or TRBD2 (5 bases each). The germline V gene encodes CDR1 SSHAT and CDR2 FNYEAQ (reference sequence). The CDR3 extends over 15 amino acids. CDR3 loop: CASRQRQGAQETQYF. CDR3 nucleotide sequence: TGTGCTAGCAGACAACGGCAGGGAGCCCAAGAGACCCAGTACTTC.

This clonotype was seen more than once but under ten times. This chain uses TRBV4-2 with TRBJ2-7; tentatively, D is TRBD1 or TRBD2 (5 bases each). This CDR3 has 15 residues. V shed 0 bases and J shed 7 bases, with 16 bases lying between them. Germline-derived CDR1 and CDR2 are LGHNA and YNFKEQ. CDR3 loop: CASSQDSGQAREQYF. As DNA, the CDR3 is TGTGCCAGCAGCCAAGATTCGGGGCAGGCCCGGGAGCAGTACTTC.

The V gene is TRBV15, the J gene TRBJ2-1; possible D gene TRBD1, 5 bases. The CDR3 extends over 16 amino acids. Germline V gene lookup returns CDR1 LNHNV and CDR2 YYDKDF (reference sequence). V gave up 1 base and J gave up 0 bases, with 10 bases separating them. The CDR3 region is CATSRGLGASYNEQFF. The CDR3 nucleotides are TGTGCCACCAGCAGAGGGTTAGGGGCCTCCTACAATGAGCAGTTCTTC.

This clonotype was observed a handful of times. The chain recombines TRBV3-1 with TRBJ2-2; D unresolved. The CDR3 has 14 amino acids. Germline V gene data show CDR1 as LGHDT and CDR2 as YNNKEL (reference sequence). V was clipped by 4 bases and J by 3 bases, with 9 bases between them. CDR3 amino acids: CASSRTTHTGELFF. Here the CDR3 DNA reads TGTGCCAGCAGCCGAACGACCCACACCGGGGAGCTGTTTTTT.

The gene calls are TRBV5-1 and TRBJ2-5, with D maybe TRBD2 (6 bases). The germline V and J ends were trimmed by 6 bases and 9 bases, with 12 bases remaining between them. The V gene's germline CDR1 is SGHRS and CDR2 YFSETQ. The CDR3 covers 11 residues. CDR3 nucleotide sequence: TGCGCCAGCACTGGGGGGTTGGCCCAGTACTTC. It encodes CASTGGLAQYF.

This clonotype was recorded many times. This sequence joins TRBV7-2 and TRBJ2-1; the D is unclear. V was clipped by 2 bases and J by 2 bases, with 10 bases between them. CDR3 length equals 15 residues. Germline values: CDR1 SGHTA, CDR2 FQGNSA. The CDR3 DNA follows: TGTGCCAGCAGCTTATTCCAGCAGGCCTACAATGAGCAGTTCTTC. This codes for CASSLFQQAYNEQFF.

This clonotype was counted a few times. The rearrangement uses TRBV20-1 and TRBJ1-1; no clear D. CDR1 and CDR2 from the germline V gene are DFQATT and SNEGSKA (reference sequence). The V end lost 3 bases, the J end lost 0 bases, and 11 bases lay between the germline ends. The CDR3 runs 14 residues. Here the CDR3 reads CSASGGGMNTEAFF. Here the CDR3 DNA reads TGCAGTGCTAGCGGCGGAGGAATGAACACTGAAGCTTTCTTT.

In this sample, this clonotype turned up many times. The genes are TRBV18 and TRBJ1-1, with no clear D. V was clipped by 3 bases and J by 1 base, with 3 bases between them. This CDR3 comprises 12 residues. Germline V CDR1 and CDR2: KGHSH, LQKENI. The CDR3 sequence is CASSPRNTEAFF. The DNA of the CDR3 is TGTGCCAGCTCACCGAGGAACACTGAAGCTTTCTTT. The variable domain in full, completed from reference TRBV18 and TRBJ1-1, reads NAGVMQNPRHLVRRRGQEARLRCSPMKGHSHVYWYRQLPEEGLKFMVYLQKENIIDESGMPKERFSAEFPKEGPSILRIQQVVRGDSAAYFCASSPRNTEAFFGQGTRLTVV.

This clonotype was seen a handful of times. J is TRBJ2-3 and V is TRBV27; D is uncertain. The CDR3 runs 14 residues. Trimming left V 4 bases short and J 2 bases short, with 10 bases between. CDR1 MNHEY and CDR2 SMNVEV come from the germline V gene (reference sequence). The CDR3 here is CASSSYGYTDTQYF. The CDR3 DNA is TGTGCCAGCAGTTCTTACGGATACACAGATACGCAGTATTTT.

This chain uses TRBV6-5 with TRBJ2-7; D not resolved. Trimming left V 4 bases short and J 0 bases short, with 16 bases between. This CDR3 is built from 16 residues. Germline V CDR1 and CDR2: MNHEY, SVGAGI. This CDR3 is CASSSVYAILSYEQYF. DNA for the CDR3: TGTGCCAGCAGTTCCGTTTATGCCATCCTCTCCTACGAGCAGTACTTC.

The chain has TRBV5-1 and TRBJ2-7; 8 bases are shared with TRBD1. Looked up from germline, CDR1 is SGHRS and CDR2 is YFSETQ. The CDR3 has 17 amino acids. V trimming: 1 base; J trimming: 2 bases; junction bases outside the gene matches: 11. For the CDR3, the DNA is TGCGCCAGCAGCTTGTTAAGGACCGGGACAGGTACCTACGAGCAGTACTTC. Translation gives CASSLLRTGTGTYEQYF.

The rearrangement links TRBV20-1 to TRBJ1-2, with 7 positions matching TRBD1. J gave up 7 bases and V 5 bases, and 4 bases lay outside the gene matches. Germline assignment: CDR1 DFQATT and CDR2 SNEGSKA (reference sequence). CDR3 size: 11 residues. The CDR3 sequence is CSAYRGSGYTF. The CDR3 bases are TGCAGTGCTTACAGGGGCAGTGGCTACACCTTC.

This clonotype was found a few times. The chain is built from TRBV14 and TRBJ2-4, with no clear D. This CDR3 contains 20 residues. CDR1 is SGHDN and CDR2 is FVKESK in the germline V gene. Between the trimmed V and J ends, which lost 0 bases and 0 bases, there was a span of 21 bases. CDR3 DNA: TGTGCCAGCAGCCAAGATCGTCGGCGTACAGTGGGGATAGCCAAAAACATTCAGTACTTC. It encodes CASSQDRRRTVGIAKNIQYF.

This clonotype was recorded many times. V is TRBV14 and J is TRBJ2-5; D is unresolved. CDR1 and CDR2 from the germline V gene are SGHDN and FVKESK. The length of the CDR3 is 16 residues. Trimming took 2 bases from V and 2 from J, leaving 15 bases between them. The CDR3 DNA follows: TGTGCCAGCAGCCAACGCCACACCTTGAGGCAAGAGACCCAGTACTTC. Translating gives CASSQRHTLRQETQYF.

This clonotype was recorded many times. V and J are TRBV20-1 and TRBJ2-2, with no clear D. The germline CDR1 and CDR2 sequences are DFQATT and SNEGSKA (reference sequence). The CDR3 sequence is 13 residues long. The V end was cut by 3 bases, the J end by 7 bases, with 12 bases between. CDR3 sequence reads: CSARDLPGGELFF. Here the CDR3 DNA reads TGCAGTGCTAGGGACCTCCCGGGCGGGGAGCTGTTTTTT.

This clonotype has at least ten counts. The chain couples TRBV5-1 to TRBJ1-2; D gene uncertain. CDR1 is SGHRS and CDR2 is YFSETQ in the germline V gene. The CDR3 totals 13 residues. V was clipped by 4 bases and J by 6 bases, with 13 bases between them. Here the CDR3 DNA reads TGCGCCAGCAGCCCCCCCGCAACCAATGGCTACACCTTC. This gives the protein CASSPPATNGYTF. The entire variable domain, with the rest obtained from reference TRBV5-1 and TRBJ1-2, is as follows: KAGVTQTPRYLIKTRGQQVTLSCSPISGHRSVSWYQQTPGQGLQFLFEYFSETQRNKGNFPGRFSGRQFSNSRSEMNVSTLELGDSALYLCASSPPATNGYTFGSGTRLTVV.

The CDR3 DNA reads TGCAGTGCTAGAGATGCATCGGACTACGAGCAGTACTTC. Its protein product is CSARDASDYEQYF. The chain has TRBV20-1 and TRBJ2-7; no reliable D call. Germline CDR1 reads DFQATT; CDR2 reads SNEGSKA (reference sequence). The CDR3 loop spans 13 amino acids. The V gene lost 0 bases and the J gene lost 3 bases, with 9 bases spanning the gap.

This chain connects TRBV14 to TRBJ2-5; weak D call: TRBD2 (7 bases). The V end was cut by 4 bases, the J end by 4 bases, with 13 bases between. The germline V gene has CDR1 SGHDN and CDR2 FVKESK. The CDR3 length is 14 residues. CDR3 sequence: CASSPRGARETQYF. The CDR3 DNA is TGTGCCAGCAGCCCCCGGGGGGCGCGAGAGACCCAGTACTTC.